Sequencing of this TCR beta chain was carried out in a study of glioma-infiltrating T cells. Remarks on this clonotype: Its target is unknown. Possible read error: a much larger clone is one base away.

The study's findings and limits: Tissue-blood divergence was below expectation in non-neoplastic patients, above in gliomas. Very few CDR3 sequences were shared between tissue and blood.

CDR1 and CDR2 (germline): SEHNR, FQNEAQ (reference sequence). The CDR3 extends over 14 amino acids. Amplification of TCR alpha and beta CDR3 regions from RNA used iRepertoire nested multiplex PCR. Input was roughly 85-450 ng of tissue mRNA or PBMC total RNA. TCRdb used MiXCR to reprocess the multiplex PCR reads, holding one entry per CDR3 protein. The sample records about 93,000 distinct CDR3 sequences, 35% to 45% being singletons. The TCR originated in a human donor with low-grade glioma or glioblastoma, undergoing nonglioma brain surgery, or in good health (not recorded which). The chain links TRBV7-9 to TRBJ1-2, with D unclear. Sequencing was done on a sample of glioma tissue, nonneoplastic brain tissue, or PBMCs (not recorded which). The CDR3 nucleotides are TGTGCCAGCAGCTTATACACGGGGAACTATGGCTGCACCTTC. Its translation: CASSLYTGNYGCTF.